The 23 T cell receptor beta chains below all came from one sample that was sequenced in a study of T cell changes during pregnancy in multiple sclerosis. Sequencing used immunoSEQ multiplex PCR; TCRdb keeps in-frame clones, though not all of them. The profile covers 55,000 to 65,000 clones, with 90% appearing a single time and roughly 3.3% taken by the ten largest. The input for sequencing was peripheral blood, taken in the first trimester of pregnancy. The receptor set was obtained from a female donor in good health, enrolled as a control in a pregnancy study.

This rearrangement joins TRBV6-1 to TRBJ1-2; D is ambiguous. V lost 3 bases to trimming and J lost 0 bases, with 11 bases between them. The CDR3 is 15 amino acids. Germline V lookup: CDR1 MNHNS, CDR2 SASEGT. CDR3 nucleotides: TGTGCCAGCAGTGACCCCCGATCAGCTAACTATGGCTACACCTTC. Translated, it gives CASSDPRSANYGYTF.

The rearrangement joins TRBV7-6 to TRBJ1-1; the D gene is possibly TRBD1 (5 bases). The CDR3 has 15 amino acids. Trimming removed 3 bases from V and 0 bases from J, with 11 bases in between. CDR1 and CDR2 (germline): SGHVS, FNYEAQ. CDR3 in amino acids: CASSLAGTVNTEAFF. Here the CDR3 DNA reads TGTGCCAGCAGCTTGGCGGGGACGGTGAACACTGAAGCTTTCTTT. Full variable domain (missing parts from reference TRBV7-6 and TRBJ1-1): GAGVSQSPRYKVTKRGQDVALRCDPISGHVSLYWYRQALGQGPEFLTYFNYEAQQDKSGLPNDRFSAERPEGSISTLTIQRTEQRDSAMYRCASSLAGTVNTEAFFGQGTRLTVV.

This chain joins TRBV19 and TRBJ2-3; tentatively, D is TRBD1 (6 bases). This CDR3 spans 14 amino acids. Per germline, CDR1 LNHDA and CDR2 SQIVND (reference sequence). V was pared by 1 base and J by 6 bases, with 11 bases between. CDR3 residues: CASSIVAGADTQYF. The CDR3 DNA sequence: TGTGCCAGTAGTATAGTGGCAGGGGCGGATACGCAGTATTTT.

The CDR3 loop reads CASSYSPGGYTF. CDR3 DNA: TGTGCCAGCAGTTACTCCCCCGGGGGCTACACCTTC. J is TRBJ1-2 and V is TRBV6-6, with D unclear. CDR3 length: 12 amino acids. Trimming removed 0 bases at V and 8 bases at J, with 7 bases between. The germline CDR1 and CDR2 sequences are MNHNY and SVGAGI (reference sequence).

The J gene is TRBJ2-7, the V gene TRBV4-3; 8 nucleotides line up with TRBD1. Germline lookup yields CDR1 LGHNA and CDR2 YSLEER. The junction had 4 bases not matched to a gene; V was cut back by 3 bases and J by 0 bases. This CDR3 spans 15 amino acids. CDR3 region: CASSQGQGASYEQYF. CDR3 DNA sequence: TGCGCCAGCAGCCAGGGGCAGGGGGCCTCCTACGAGCAGTACTTC.

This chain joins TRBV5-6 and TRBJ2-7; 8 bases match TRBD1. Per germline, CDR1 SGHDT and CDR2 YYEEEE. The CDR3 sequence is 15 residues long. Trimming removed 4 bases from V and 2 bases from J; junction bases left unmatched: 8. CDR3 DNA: TGTGCCAGCAGCCCCCCAGGGGGCTATACCTACGAGCAGTACTTC. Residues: CASSPPGGYTYEQYF.

CDR3 region: CASSFNRGIPYNEQFF. The CDR3 bases are TGCGCCAGCAGCTTTAACAGGGGTATCCCCTACAATGAGCAGTTCTTC. The chain links TRBV5-1 to TRBJ2-1; 7 bases line up with TRBD1. V shed 2 bases and J 2 bases; nucleotides not matched to a gene: 7. This CDR3 comprises 16 residues. Per germline, CDR1 SGHRS and CDR2 YFSETQ.

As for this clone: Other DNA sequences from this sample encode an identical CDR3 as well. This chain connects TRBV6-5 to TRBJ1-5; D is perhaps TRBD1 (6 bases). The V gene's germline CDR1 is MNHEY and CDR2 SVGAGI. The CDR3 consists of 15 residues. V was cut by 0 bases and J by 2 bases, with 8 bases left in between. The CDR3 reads CASSYSYRGNQPQHF. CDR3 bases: TGTGCCAGCAGTTACTCGTACAGGGGCAATCAGCCCCAGCATTTT.

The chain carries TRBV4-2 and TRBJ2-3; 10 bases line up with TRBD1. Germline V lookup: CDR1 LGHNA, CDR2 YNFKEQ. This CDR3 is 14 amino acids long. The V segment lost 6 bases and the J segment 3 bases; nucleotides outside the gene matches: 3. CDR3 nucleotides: TGTGCCAGCAGACCGGGACAGGGGACAGATACGCAGTATTTT. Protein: CASRPGQGTDTQYF.

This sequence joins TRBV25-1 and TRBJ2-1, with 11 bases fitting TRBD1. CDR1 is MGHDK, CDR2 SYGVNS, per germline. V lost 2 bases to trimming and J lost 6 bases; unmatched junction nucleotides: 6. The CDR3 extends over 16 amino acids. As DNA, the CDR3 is TGTGCCAGCAGTGAAGGGGGGGACAGGGGGATCAATGAGCAGTTCTTC. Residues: CASSEGGDRGINEQFF.

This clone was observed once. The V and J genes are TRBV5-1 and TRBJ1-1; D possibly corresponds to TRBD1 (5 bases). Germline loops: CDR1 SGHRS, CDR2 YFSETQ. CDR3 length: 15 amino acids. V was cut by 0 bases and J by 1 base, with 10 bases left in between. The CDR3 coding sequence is TGCGCCAGCAGCTTGGGGGGGGGTGAGAACACTGAAGCTTTCTTT. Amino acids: CASSLGGGENTEAFF.

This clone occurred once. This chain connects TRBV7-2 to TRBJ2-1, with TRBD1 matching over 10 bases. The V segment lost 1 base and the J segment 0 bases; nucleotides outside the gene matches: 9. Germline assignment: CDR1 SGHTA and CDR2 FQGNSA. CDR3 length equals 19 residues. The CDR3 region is CASSLVGTGVIGSYNEQFF. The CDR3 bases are TGTGCCAGCAGCTTAGTCGGGACAGGGGTAATTGGCTCCTACAATGAGCAGTTCTTC.

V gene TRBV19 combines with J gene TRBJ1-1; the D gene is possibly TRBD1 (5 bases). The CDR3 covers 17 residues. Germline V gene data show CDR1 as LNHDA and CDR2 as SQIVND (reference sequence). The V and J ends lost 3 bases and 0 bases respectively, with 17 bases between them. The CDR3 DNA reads TGTGCCAGTAGTATGGGGCAGGGTGGAGGGTTGAACACTGAAGCTTTCTTT. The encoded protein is CASSMGQGGGLNTEAFF.

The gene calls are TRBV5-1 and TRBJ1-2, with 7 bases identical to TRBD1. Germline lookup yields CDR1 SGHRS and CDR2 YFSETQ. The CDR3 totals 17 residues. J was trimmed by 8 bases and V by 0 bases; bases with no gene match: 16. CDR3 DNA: TGCGCCAGCAGCTTGGCCGGGGACAGTTCCCCTCGTCGGGGCTACACCTTC. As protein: CASSLAGDSSPRRGYTF.

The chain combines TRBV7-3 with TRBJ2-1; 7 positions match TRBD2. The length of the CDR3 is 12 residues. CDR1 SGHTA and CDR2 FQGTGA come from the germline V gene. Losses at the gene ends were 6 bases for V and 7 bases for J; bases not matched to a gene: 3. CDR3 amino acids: CASSYGGNEQFF. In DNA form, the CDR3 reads TGTGCCAGCAGTTACGGGGGGAATGAGCAGTTCTTC.

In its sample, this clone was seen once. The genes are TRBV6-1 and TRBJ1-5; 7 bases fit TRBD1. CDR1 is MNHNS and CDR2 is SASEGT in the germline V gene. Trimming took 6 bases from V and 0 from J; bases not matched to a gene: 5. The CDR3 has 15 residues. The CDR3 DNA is TGTGCCAGCAGGGGGACAGATTATAGCAATCAGCCCCAGCATTTT. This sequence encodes CASRGTDYSNQPQHF.

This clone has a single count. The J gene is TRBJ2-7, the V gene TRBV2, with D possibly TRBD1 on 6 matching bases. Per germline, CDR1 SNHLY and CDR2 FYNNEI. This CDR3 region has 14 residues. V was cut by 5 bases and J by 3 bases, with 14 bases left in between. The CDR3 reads CASSWTDEFYEQYF. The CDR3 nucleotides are TGTGCCAGCAGTTGGACAGATGAATTCTACGAGCAGTACTTC.

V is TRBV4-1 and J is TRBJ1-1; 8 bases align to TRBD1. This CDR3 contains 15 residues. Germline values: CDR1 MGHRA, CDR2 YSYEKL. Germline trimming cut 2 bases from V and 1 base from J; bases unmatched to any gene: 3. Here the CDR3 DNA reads TGCGCCAGCAGCCAATCACAGGGGGGGAACACTGAAGCTTTCTTT. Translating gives CASSQSQGGNTEAFF.

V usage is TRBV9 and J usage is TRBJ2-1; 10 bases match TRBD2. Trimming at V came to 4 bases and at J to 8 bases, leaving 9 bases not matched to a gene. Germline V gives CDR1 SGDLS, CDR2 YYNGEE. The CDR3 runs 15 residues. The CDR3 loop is CASSLSGGAGHEQFF. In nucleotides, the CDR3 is TGTGCCAGCAGCTTAAGCGGGGGGGCAGGGCATGAGCAGTTCTTC.

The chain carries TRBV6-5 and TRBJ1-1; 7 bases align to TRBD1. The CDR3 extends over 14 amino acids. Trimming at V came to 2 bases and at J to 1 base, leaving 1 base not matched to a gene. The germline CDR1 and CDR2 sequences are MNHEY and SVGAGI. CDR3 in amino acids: CASSYDRENTEAFF. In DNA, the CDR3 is TGTGCCAGCAGTTACGACAGGGAGAACACTGAAGCTTTCTTT.

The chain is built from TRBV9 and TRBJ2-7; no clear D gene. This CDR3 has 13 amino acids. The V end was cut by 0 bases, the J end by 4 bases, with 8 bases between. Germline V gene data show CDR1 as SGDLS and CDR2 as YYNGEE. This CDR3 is CASSVATGYEQYF. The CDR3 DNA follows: TGTGCCAGCAGCGTAGCTACGGGTTACGAGCAGTACTTC. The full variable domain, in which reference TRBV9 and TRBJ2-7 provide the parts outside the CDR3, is DSGVTQTPKHLITATGQRVTLRCSPRSGDLSVYWYQQSLDQGLQFLIQYYNGEERAKGNILERFSAQQFPDLHSELNLSSLELGDSALYFCASSVATGYEQYFGPGTRLTVT.

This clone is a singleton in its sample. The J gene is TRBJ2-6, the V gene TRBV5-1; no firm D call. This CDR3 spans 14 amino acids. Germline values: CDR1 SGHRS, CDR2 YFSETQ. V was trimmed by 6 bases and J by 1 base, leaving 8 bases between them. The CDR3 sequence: CASNLESGANVLTF. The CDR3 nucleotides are TGCGCCAGCAATCTAGAATCTGGGGCCAACGTCCTGACTTTC.

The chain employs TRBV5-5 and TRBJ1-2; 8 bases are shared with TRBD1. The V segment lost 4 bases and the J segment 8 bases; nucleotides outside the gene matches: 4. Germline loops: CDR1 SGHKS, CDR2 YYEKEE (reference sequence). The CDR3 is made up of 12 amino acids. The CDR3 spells CASSPDREGYTF. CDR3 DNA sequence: TGTGCCAGCAGCCCGGACAGGGAGGGCTACACCTTC. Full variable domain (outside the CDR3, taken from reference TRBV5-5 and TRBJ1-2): DAGVTQSPTHLIKTRGQQVTLRCSPISGHKSVSWYQQVLGQGPQFIFQYYEKEERGRGNFPDRFSARQFPNYSSELNVNALLLGDSALYLCASSPDREGYTFGSGTRLTVV.